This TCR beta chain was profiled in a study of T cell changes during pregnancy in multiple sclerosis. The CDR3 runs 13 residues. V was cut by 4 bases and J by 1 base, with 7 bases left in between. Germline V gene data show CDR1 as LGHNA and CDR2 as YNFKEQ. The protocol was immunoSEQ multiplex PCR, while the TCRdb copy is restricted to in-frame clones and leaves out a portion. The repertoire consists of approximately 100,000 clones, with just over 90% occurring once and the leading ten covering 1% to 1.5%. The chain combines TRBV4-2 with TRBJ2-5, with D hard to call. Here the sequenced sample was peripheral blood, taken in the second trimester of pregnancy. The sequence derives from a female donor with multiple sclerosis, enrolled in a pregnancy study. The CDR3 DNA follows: TGTGCCAGCAGCCTCGAGAGCCAAGAGACCCAGTACTTC. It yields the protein CASSLESQETQYF.